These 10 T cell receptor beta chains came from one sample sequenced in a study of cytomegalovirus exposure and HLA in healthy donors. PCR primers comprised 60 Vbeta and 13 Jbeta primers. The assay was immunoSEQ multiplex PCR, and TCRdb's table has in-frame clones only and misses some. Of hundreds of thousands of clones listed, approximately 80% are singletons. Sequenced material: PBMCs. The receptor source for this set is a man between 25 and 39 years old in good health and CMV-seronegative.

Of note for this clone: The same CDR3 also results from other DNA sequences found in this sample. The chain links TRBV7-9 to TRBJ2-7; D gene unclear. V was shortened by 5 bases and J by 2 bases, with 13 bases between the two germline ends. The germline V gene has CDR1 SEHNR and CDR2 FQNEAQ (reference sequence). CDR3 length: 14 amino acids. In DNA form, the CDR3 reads TGTGCCAGCAGCCCCCTGCTGGGCCCCTACGAGCAGTACTTC. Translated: CASSPLLGPYEQYF.

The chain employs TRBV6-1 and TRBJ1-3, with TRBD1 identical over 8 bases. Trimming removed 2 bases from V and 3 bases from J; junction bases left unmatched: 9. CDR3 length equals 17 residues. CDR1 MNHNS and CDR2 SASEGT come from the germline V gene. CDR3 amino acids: CASSEIEDRVVGNTIYF. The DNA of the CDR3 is TGTGCCAGCAGTGAAATTGAGGACAGGGTAGTTGGAAACACCATATATTTT.

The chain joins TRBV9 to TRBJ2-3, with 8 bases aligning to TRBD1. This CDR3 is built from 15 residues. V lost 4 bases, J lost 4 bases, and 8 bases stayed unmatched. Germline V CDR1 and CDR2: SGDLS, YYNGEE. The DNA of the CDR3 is TGTGCCAGCAGCAGGTTAGGACAGGGCTCAGATACGCAGTATTTT. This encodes CASSRLGQGSDTQYF. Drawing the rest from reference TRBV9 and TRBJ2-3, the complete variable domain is DSGVTQTPKHLITATGQRVTLRCSPRSGDLSVYWYQQSLDQGLQFLIQYYNGEERAKGNILERFSAQQFPDLHSELNLSSLELGDSALYFCASSRLGQGSDTQYFGPGTRLTVL.

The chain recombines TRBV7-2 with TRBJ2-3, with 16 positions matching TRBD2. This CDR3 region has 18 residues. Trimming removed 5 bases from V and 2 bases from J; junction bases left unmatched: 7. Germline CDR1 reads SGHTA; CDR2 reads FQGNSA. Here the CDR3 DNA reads TGTGCCAGCAGCAAAACCGGGACTAGCGGGGGGGTCACAGATACGCAGTATTTT. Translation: CASSKTGTSGGVTDTQYF.

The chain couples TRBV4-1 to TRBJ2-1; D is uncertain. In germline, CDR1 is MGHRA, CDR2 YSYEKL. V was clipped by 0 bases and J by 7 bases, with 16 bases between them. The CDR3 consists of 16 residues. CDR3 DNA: TGCGCCAGCAGCCAAGAAGAGCACTCAATTAGAAATGAGCAGTTCTTC. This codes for CASSQEEHSIRNEQFF.

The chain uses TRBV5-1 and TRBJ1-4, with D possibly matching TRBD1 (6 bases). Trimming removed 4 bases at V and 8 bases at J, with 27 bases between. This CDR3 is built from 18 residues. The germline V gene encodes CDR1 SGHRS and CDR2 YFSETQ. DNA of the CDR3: TGCGCCAGCAGCCCTTTGGACAGTTATCGATTTCGTGGGGAAAAACTGTTTTTT. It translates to CASSPLDSYRFRGEKLFF.

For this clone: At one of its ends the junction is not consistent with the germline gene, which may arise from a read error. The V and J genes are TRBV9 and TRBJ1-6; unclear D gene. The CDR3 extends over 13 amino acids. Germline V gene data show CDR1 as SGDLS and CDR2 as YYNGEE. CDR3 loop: CASSVGPNSPLRF. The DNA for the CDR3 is TGTGCCAGCAGCGTAGGGCCGAATTCACCCCTCCGCTTT.

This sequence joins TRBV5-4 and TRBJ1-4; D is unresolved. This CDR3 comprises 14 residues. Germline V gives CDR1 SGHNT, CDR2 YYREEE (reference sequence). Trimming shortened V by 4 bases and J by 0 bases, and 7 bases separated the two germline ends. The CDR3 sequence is CASSPGATNEKLFF. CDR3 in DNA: TGTGCCAGCAGCCCAGGTGCAACTAATGAAAAACTGTTTTTT.

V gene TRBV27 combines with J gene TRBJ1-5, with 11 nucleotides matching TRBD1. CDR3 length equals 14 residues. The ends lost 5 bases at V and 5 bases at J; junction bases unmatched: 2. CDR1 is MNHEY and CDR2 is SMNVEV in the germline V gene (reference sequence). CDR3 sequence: CASSPGQGDQPQHF. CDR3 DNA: TGTGCCAGCAGTCCGGGACAGGGGGATCAGCCCCAGCATTTT.

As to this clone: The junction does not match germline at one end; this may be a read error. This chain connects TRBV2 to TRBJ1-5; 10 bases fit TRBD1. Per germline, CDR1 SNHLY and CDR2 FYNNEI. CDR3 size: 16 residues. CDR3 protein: CASSEDRGRSKQPQHF. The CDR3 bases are TGTGCCAGCAGCGAAGACAGGGGGCGAAGTAAGCAGCCCCAGCATTTT.